Below, 28 T cell receptor beta chains from the same sample are listed, as sequenced in a study of blood T cell repertoires in COVID-19. TCRdb's copy holds only in-frame clones and misses some; the assay was immunoSEQ multiplex PCR. The profile shows around 260,000 clones, 86% of them singletons. The sequenced material came from peripheral blood. The receptors stem from a man under 40 with active or convalescent COVID-19.

The genes are TRBV7-9 and TRBJ1-3; no firm D call. V lost 3 bases and J lost 1, with 13 bases in between. This CDR3 region has 16 residues. CDR1 and CDR2 from the germline V gene are SEHNR and FQNEAQ (reference sequence). The CDR3 protein is CASSLWEAGSGNTIYF. The CDR3 DNA is TGTGCCAGCAGCTTGTGGGAAGCGGGATCTGGAAACACCATATATTTT. Using reference TRBV7-9 and TRBJ1-3 for the parts outside the CDR3, the full variable domain is DTGVSQNPRHKITKRGQNVTFRCDPISEHNRLYWYRQTLGQGPEFLTYFQNEAQLEKSRLLSDRFSAERPKGSFSTLEIQRTEQGDSAMYLCASSLWEAGSGNTIYFGEGSWLTVV.

The chain employs TRBV5-1 and TRBJ2-3; 9 positions match TRBD1. The CDR3 runs to 15 residues. The germline V gene has CDR1 SGHRS and CDR2 YFSETQ. V lost 4 bases, J lost 4 bases, and 7 bases stayed unmatched. CDR3 in DNA: TGCGCCAGCAGCCTACAGGGGGCGCGGGCAGATACGCAGTATTTT. Its translation is CASSLQGARADTQYF.

This clone was seen many times. V usage is TRBV7-9 and J usage is TRBJ2-2; D gene unclear. The CDR3 contains 12 residues. Germline assignment: CDR1 SEHNR and CDR2 FQNEAQ (reference sequence). V lost 10 bases and J 6 bases, leaving 12 bases between the germline ends. CDR3 residues: CANPTNPGELFF. Here the CDR3 DNA reads TGTGCCAACCCCACTAACCCCGGGGAGCTGTTTTTT. The variable domain in full, with the rest retrieved from reference TRBV7-9 and TRBJ2-2, is DTGVSQNPRHKITKRGQNVTFRCDPISEHNRLYWYRQTLGQGPEFLTYFQNEAQLEKSRLLSDRFSAERPKGSFSTLEIQRTEQGDSAMYLCANPTNPGELFFGEGSRLTVL.

The chain recombines TRBV28 with TRBJ1-1; 8 nucleotides match TRBD1. Germline trimming cut 5 bases from V and 0 bases from J; bases unmatched to any gene: 11. The CDR3 covers 17 residues. Per the germline V gene, CDR1 is MDHEN and CDR2 is SYDVKM. The DNA for the CDR3 is TGTGCCAGCAGTCCTGAGGGCAGGGGGCTCATGAACACTGAAGCTTTCTTT. Translation: CASSPEGRGLMNTEAFF.

DNA for the CDR3: TGTGCCAGTACGGGGGGGCCGACGCAGTATTTT. Protein sequence: CASTGGPTQYF. The chain is built from TRBV28 and TRBJ2-3; 8 bases fit TRBD2. The CDR3 spans 11 residues. The V gene's germline CDR1 is MDHEN and CDR2 SYDVKM. J gave up 9 bases and V 9 bases, and 5 bases lay outside the gene matches.

The gene calls are TRBV3-1 (or the pseudogene TRBV3-2) and TRBJ2-1; TRBD1 agrees at 7 bases. In germline, CDR1 is LGHDT, CDR2 YNNKEL (reference sequence). This CDR3 spans 16 amino acids. Trimming removed 0 bases from V and 3 bases from J; junction bases left unmatched: 5. The CDR3 bases are TGTGCCAGCAGCCAAGATAAGGGGGCGAACTACAATGAGCAGTTCTTC. Protein: CASSQDKGANYNEQFF.

As DNA, the CDR3 is TGTGCTAGTGGTTTGGTAGTCAGGACAGAGCTATATGGCTACACCTTC. Translating it yields CASGLVVRTELYGYTF. The J gene is TRBJ1-2, the V gene TRBV12-5; weak D call: TRBD1 (6 bases). The germline CDR1 and CDR2 sequences are LGHNT and FRNRAP. CDR3 length equals 16 residues. V gave up 0 bases and J gave up 5 bases, with 16 bases separating them.

V is TRBV13 and J is TRBJ1-2; D is undetermined. The CDR3 covers 17 residues. The V end lost 1 base, the J end lost 3 bases, and 18 bases lay between the germline ends. Germline lookup yields CDR1 PRHDT and CDR2 FYEKMQ (reference sequence). In DNA, the CDR3 is TGTGCCAGCAGCTTAGTCGGAAGGTCTTGGAGATACTATGGCTACACCTTC. Translated, it gives CASSLVGRSWRYYGYTF.

The V and J genes are TRBV11-2 and TRBJ2-7, with D perhaps matching TRBD1 (5 bases). Germline lookup yields CDR1 SGHAT and CDR2 FQNNGV. The CDR3 runs 14 residues. V lost 0 bases to trimming and J lost 4 bases, with 10 bases between them. The CDR3 nucleotides are TGTGCCAGCAGCTTAGATACAGGAAGGTACGAGCAGTACTTC. Amino acids: CASSLDTGRYEQYF.

CDR3 in amino acids: CAWSVTLRGTEQYF. CDR3 coding DNA: TGTGCCTGGAGTGTAACTCTAAGGGGGACCGAACAGTACTTC. The chain has TRBV30 and TRBJ2-7, with D possibly being TRBD1 (6 bases). From germline, CDR1 is GTSNPN and CDR2 SVGIG (reference sequence). The CDR3 is 14 residues long. Trimming pared 0 bases from V and 10 bases from J, leaving 19 bases between. Full variable domain (outside the CDR3, taken from reference TRBV30 and TRBJ2-7): SQTIHQWPATLVQPVGSPLSLECTVEGTSNPNLYWYRQAAGRGLQLLFYSVGIGQISSEVPQNLSASRPQDRQFILSSKKLLLSDSGFYLCAWSVTLRGTEQYFGPGTRLTVT.

This clone was found once. CDR3 in DNA: TGTGCCAGCAGCTCTCGGCGGGAAGCTTTCTTT. As protein: CASSSRREAFF. V usage is TRBV7-9 and J usage is TRBJ1-1; unclear D gene. CDR3 length equals 11 residues. CDR1 is SEHNR, CDR2 FQNEAQ, per germline (reference sequence). The V end lost 4 bases, the J end lost 8 bases, and 8 bases lay between the germline ends.

V usage is TRBV7-2 and J usage is TRBJ1-2, with D possibly being TRBD1 (5 bases). Germline CDR1 and CDR2: SGHTA and FQGNSA. The CDR3 totals 15 residues. Trimming shortened V by 4 bases and J by 5 bases, and 17 bases separated the two germline ends. In DNA form, the CDR3 reads TGTGCCAGCAGCTCAGACCGGACAAGAACTTATGGCTACACCTTC. Translating gives CASSSDRTRTYGYTF.

The genes are TRBV7-2 and TRBJ2-5, with a possible D match to TRBD2 (5 bases). This CDR3 region has 15 residues. Looked up from germline, CDR1 is SGHTA and CDR2 is FQGNSA. Trimming pared 5 bases from V and 4 bases from J, leaving 17 bases between. The CDR3 region has the DNA TGTGCCAGCAGCGTCCGGTCCCTAGCAGGAGAGACCCAGTACTTC. Amino acid sequence: CASSVRSLAGETQYF.

The rearrangement joins TRBV5-4 to TRBJ2-5, with TRBD2 matching over 7 bases. The V and J ends lost 0 bases and 2 bases, in that order; junction bases with no gene match: 4. Germline CDR1 and CDR2: SGHNT and YYREEE (reference sequence). The CDR3 is 15 residues long. DNA for the CDR3: TGTGCCAGCAGCTTGGTTGGGGGGGGACAAGAGACCCAGTACTTC. Residues: CASSLVGGGQETQYF.

V is TRBV4-3 and J is TRBJ2-3, with TRBD2 matching over 10 bases. V was pared by 1 base and J by 0 bases, with 1 base of the junction left unmatched. The CDR3 extends over 16 amino acids. The V gene's germline CDR1 is LGHNA and CDR2 YSLEER. The CDR3 protein is CASSQGSGGSTDTQYF. The DNA for the CDR3 is TGCGCCAGCAGCCAAGGTAGCGGGGGGAGCACAGATACGCAGTATTTT.

The CDR3, as DNA: TGCGCCAGCAGCTTGGTCGACAGATATGAAGCTTTCTTT. This codes for CASSLVDRYEAFF. This chain connects TRBV5-1 to TRBJ1-1, with D perhaps matching TRBD1 (5 bases). The CDR3 runs 13 residues. The germline V and J ends were trimmed by 0 bases and 7 bases, with 10 bases remaining between them. CDR1 and CDR2 from the germline V gene are SGHRS and YFSETQ.

A few counts support this clone. The chain is built from TRBV19 and TRBJ1-5; weak D call: TRBD1 (6 bases). The CDR3 is 14 residues long. V lost 5 bases and J lost 6, with 14 bases in between. CDR1 is LNHDA, CDR2 SQIVND, per germline (reference sequence). For the CDR3, the DNA is TGTGCCAGTAGTGGGGGGGGCGGGTTTCAGCCCCAGCATTTT. This codes for CASSGGGGFQPQHF.

The V and J genes are TRBV7-8 and TRBJ2-7; TRBD2 matches at 9 bases. The CDR3 is made up of 17 amino acids. Germline V gives CDR1 SGHVS, CDR2 FQNEAQ. Germline trimming cut 0 bases from V and 3 bases from J; bases unmatched to any gene: 9. CDR3 amino acids: CASSLASGGRPNYEQYF. CDR3 bases: TGTGCCAGCAGCTTAGCTAGCGGGGGCCGACCGAACTACGAGCAGTACTTC.

The J gene is TRBJ1-2, the V gene TRBV3-1 (or the pseudogene TRBV3-2); 7 bases agree with TRBD1. The CDR3 runs 13 residues. J was trimmed by 8 bases and V by 1 base; bases with no gene match: 4. Germline V lookup: CDR1 LGHDT, CDR2 YNNKEL (reference sequence). The CDR3, as DNA: TGTGCCAGCAGCCAAGCTTGGACAGGCGGCTACACCTTC. Translation gives CASSQAWTGGYTF.

The rearrangement links TRBV7-9 to TRBJ1-1; D unresolved. The germline CDR1 and CDR2 sequences are SEHNR and FQNEAQ (reference sequence). The CDR3 is 11 residues long. Trimming stripped 6 bases from V and 6 bases from J, with 8 bases between. In nucleotides, the CDR3 is TGTGCCAGCAGTGATAGCTCTGAAGCTTTCTTT. It specifies CASSDSSEAFF.

The table lists this clone with a count of one. CDR3 sequence (DNA): TGTGCCAGCAGTTACTCTGTCGGGATGGAAGCTTTCTTT. It is translated as CASSYSVGMEAFF. V and J are TRBV6-5 and TRBJ1-1; unclear D gene. The CDR3 sequence is 13 residues long. Germline values: CDR1 MNHEY, CDR2 SVGAGI. Trimming left V 0 bases short and J 8 bases short, with 10 bases between.

V is TRBV12-3 or TRBV12-4 and J is TRBJ2-1; maybe TRBD1 (6 bases). The V and J ends lost 5 bases and 13 bases respectively, with 15 bases between them. The CDR3 is 12 amino acids. DNA for the CDR3: TGTGCCAGCAGTGAAGAAGGACAGATACAGTTCTTC. Translating gives CASSEEGQIQFF.

The rearrangement uses TRBV6-4 and TRBJ2-3; tentative D call: TRBD2 (7 bases). Trimming stripped 0 bases from V and 6 bases from J, with 13 bases between. Germline V gene sequence: CDR1 MRHNA, CDR2 SNTAGT. CDR3 length: 15 residues. CDR3 region: CASSDSSGGGDTQYF. Here the CDR3 DNA reads TGTGCCAGCAGTGACTCCTCGGGGGGCGGGGATACGCAGTATTTT.

This chain links TRBV6-5 with TRBJ1-5; D not resolved. Trimming took off 7 bases at V and 0 bases at J, with 13 bases between the two ends. This CDR3 is built from 15 residues. CDR1 and CDR2 (germline): MNHEY, SVGAGI. CDR3 DNA: TGTGCCAGCATATTCAGCGGCGATAGCAATCAGCCCCAGCATTTT. Protein: CASIFSGDSNQPQHF.

V usage is TRBV6-5 and J usage is TRBJ1-2, with TRBD1 matching over 7 bases. Germline V gene sequence: CDR1 MNHEY, CDR2 SVGAGI. The CDR3 runs 12 residues. With V trimmed by 10 bases and J by 5 bases, 7 bases remained unmatched. The CDR3 spells CATRDSKYGYTF. CDR3 in DNA: TGTGCCACCAGGGACAGCAAGTATGGCTACACCTTC.

The chain combines TRBV19 with TRBJ2-1; TRBD1 might be the D (6 bases). The CDR3 runs 12 residues. The germline V gene encodes CDR1 LNHDA and CDR2 SQIVND (reference sequence). The V end lost 5 bases, the J end lost 9 bases, and 11 bases lay between the germline ends. As DNA, the CDR3 is TGTGCCAGTAGTTGGGACAACGGTGAGCAGTTCTTC. This sequence encodes CASSWDNGEQFF.

The sample holds a few counts of this clone. The rearrangement links TRBV7-9 to TRBJ1-4, with 9 bases identical to TRBD1. Germline V CDR1 and CDR2: SEHNR, FQNEAQ (reference sequence). After removal of 6 bases from V and 7 bases from J, the junction contained 9 bases not matched to a gene. The length of the CDR3 is 15 residues. Here the CDR3 DNA reads TGTGCCAGCAGGGAGCCCGGGACAGGGACTGAAAAACTGTTTTTT. It translates to CASREPGTGTEKLFF.

The rearrangement joins TRBV10-3 to TRBJ2-7; TRBD1 agrees at 9 bases. The CDR3 covers 15 residues. The V and J ends lost 3 bases and 5 bases, in that order; junction bases with no gene match: 8. Looked up from germline, CDR1 is ENHRY and CDR2 is SYGVKD. In DNA, the CDR3 is TGTGCCATCAGTGATATAAGGACAGGGGCAGACGAGCAGTACTTC. It translates to CAISDIRTGADEQYF.